This TCR beta chain stems from a study of blood T cell repertoires in COVID-19 (dated by TCRdb to about 2020). For the wider study: Collaborator samples came from the United States, Italy and Spain and covered acute and convalescent phases of COVID-19. The prospective study material was composed of cDNA or gDNA derived from T cells, B-cell-depleted T cells, or PBMCs. HLA class I and class II types, where available, came from metadata supplied by the sample provider rather than from assay-based typing. Deeply sampled blood TCRbeta repertoires from subjects exposed to, actively infected with, or recovered from COVID-19 were included in the dataset. Nearly every sample came with metadata listing a de-identified subject ID, COVID-19 status, age in years and sex. The samples were drawn from two sources: the first 160 participants of the ongoing ImmuneRACE study, and 1,000 to 1,500 subjects contributed by 6 global collaborators. The repertoires were made available in a free public database intended to serve as a resource for research on the immune response to SARS-CoV-2.

General conclusions and limits of the study: How much clinical and demographic metadata was included differed by source and by participant, and the metadata was provided uncurated.

TCRbeta CDR3 regions were amplified from genomic DNA using the immunoSEQ Assay, a bias-controlled multiplex PCR. The paper's processing steps were these. The number of nucleated cells in each sample was estimated by amplification of reference gene primers within the assay. To quantify the absolute abundance of each unique TCRbeta CDR3 rearrangement, sequence reads were collapsed and filtered. Productive Simpson clonality was computed per sample as the square root of Simpson's diversity index over productive rearrangements. Entries here come from immuneACCESS through TCRdb and include only in-frame sequences with V and J called. Some clones fail to appear in such tables; in the studies checked, an unresolved V gene covers under half of the shortfall, and the cause of the remainder is unknown. V and J calls and clone size are given by that table; D and trimming were obtained from the DNA. The sample data list about 230,000 clones, and about 90% of these were observed just once. About 4% of the sample comes from the top ten.

About this clone itself: The specificity of this receptor is unknown. No qualities accompany the bases; no much larger clone lies one base away.

Ends trimmed: V by 7 bases, J by 1 base; bases unmatched to a gene: 3. From the cysteine through the phenylalanine, the CDR3 covers 13 amino acids. Only the CDR3 DNA stays, 39 bases, in frame from base 1. The CDR1 and CDR2 encoded by the germline V gene (reference sequence) are MNHEY and SMNVEV. Participants in the prospective study were aged about 18 to 95 years, lived in 20 to 30 United States geographic areas, and enrolled through a virtual design. In the prospective study, participants were assigned to cohorts based on the clinical history participants reported in a screening survey and a study questionnaire. Each participant in the prospective study had whole blood, serum and a nasopharyngeal or oropharyngeal swab collected by mobile phlebotomists. Prospective study participants could optionally give additional blood draws and questionnaires over an approximately two-month period. Before DNA extraction, prospective study blood samples were shipped either frozen or at room temperature.

The receptor was isolated from a woman between 25 and 40 years old with acute COVID-19. Recombination linked TRBV27 to TRBJ1-1; TRBD1 fits 7 bases in the junction. Sequencing used PBMCs or T cells enriched from blood (not recorded which). The nucleotide sequence reads as follows: TGTGCCAGCACCTGGACAGGGAACACTGAAGCTTTCTTT. This yields the protein CASTWTGNTEAFF.